Only one count was recorded for the clone carrying this T cell receptor (beta chain). Antigen: not known. From each donor, at least one pre-ART PBMC sample and at least two post-ART PBMC samples were obtained. The content of samples before DNA extraction was roughly 0.9-11 million cryopreserved PBMC. They ran version v3.0 of the immunoSEQ assay at survey level. This table comes from immunoSEQ multiplex PCR, and its TCRdb copy is limited to in-frame clones, with some not included. This table has about 30,000 clones, about 87% appearing once. The data derive from a study of long-term antiretroviral therapy in people with HIV. Study-level findings and limits: Compared with controls, HIV repertoires showed narrower CDR3 length ranges. Diversity increased after ART yet remained lower than in transplant donor controls.

The CDR3 covers 17 residues. The V gene lost 4 bases and the J gene lost 0 bases, with 22 bases spanning the gap. The V gene's germline CDR1 is GTSNPN and CDR2 SVGIG (reference sequence). The source is a middle-aged man with HIV. Sample: unsorted PBMCs, taken 3.2 years before starting antiretroviral therapy. V and J are TRBV30 and TRBJ2-7, with D possibly TRBD2 on 5 matching bases. The CDR3 nucleotides are TGTGCCTGGACCCCCCCGGGGAACCAACAACGCTCCTACGAGCAGTACTTC. Translating it yields CAWTPPGNQQRSYEQYF.